The TCR beta chain described here comes from a study of blood T cell repertoires in COVID-19. Study at large: The samples span acute and convalescent COVID-19 from the United States, Italy and Spain. Sources were T cells, B-cell-depleted T cells, or PBMCs; the material itself was cDNA or gDNA.

Patients of the Seattle cohort, enrolled during active infection, were followed longitudinally. The germline gives CDR1 LGHDT, CDR2 YNNKEL (reference sequence). V shed 3 bases and J shed 0 bases, with 7 bases lying between them. CDR3 length: 14 residues. In the original processing: The assay estimated nucleated cells by amplifying reference gene primers. Profiling relied on immunoSEQ multiplex PCR, and the TCRdb table lists in-frame clones only, not all of them. V, J and clone size were drawn from that table, and D and trimming were deduced from the DNA. Of around 140,000 clones listed, roughly 86% are singletons.

This sequence originates from a woman in her seventies with COVID-19, enrolled during active disease. V is TRBV3-1 (or the pseudogene TRBV3-2) and J is TRBJ2-3; no clear D. Input material: peripheral blood. DNA of the CDR3: TGTGCCAGCAGCCACCTAAAGAGCACAGATACGCAGTATTTT. Amino acids: CASSHLKSTDTQYF.